Listed here is a single T cell receptor (beta chain). Its antigen is not identified. At one boundary the junction diverges from the germline segment, which might be a read error. These data belong to a study of cytomegalovirus exposure and HLA in healthy donors. Study context: One earlier analysis, a look at about 179 million T cells, found some 100 million unique TCR beta sequences. Of all 400 or so donors who were genotyped, roughly 81% belonged to the Caucasian-associated ancestry cluster.

Study conclusions and caveats: Accurate prediction of most subjects' HLA-A and HLA-B alleles from TCR beta sequences was reported.

Primers included in the PCR were 60 Vbeta and 13 Jbeta primers. Generated by immunoSEQ multiplex PCR, the TCRdb table keeps only in-frame clones and is missing some. Across over 200,000 clones, the top ten clones capture more than 0.75% of the sample. This CDR3 spans 13 amino acids. The germline V gene has CDR1 ENHRY and CDR2 SYGVKD. The sequence came from a woman aged 30 to 39 in good health and CMV-seropositive. The chain combines TRBV10-3 with TRBJ2-7; D is possibly TRBD1 (5 bases). Sequenced material: PBMCs. The CDR3 DNA reads TGTGCCATCAGTGGTGATTGGGGCCCTACCACGAACTTC. Protein product: CAISGDWGPTTNF.